Listed below are T cell receptor beta chains from one sample, sequenced in a study of cytomegalovirus exposure and HLA in healthy donors. Data came from immunoSEQ multiplex PCR; TCRdb stores just in-frame clones and leaves some out. The table for this sample gives approximately 80,000 clones. The source material was PBMCs. The receptors stem from a woman in her twenties or thirties in good health and CMV-seronegative. Each CDR3 is given with its conserved first and last residue. A D gene is named only where the DNA matches it firmly.

TRBV7-2,TRBJ1-1,TRBD1,TGTGCCAGCAGCCCACCGACAGGGTACGAAGCTTTCTTT,CASSPPTGYEAFF
TRBV11-2,TRBJ2-2,-,TGTGCCAGCAGCCCCCAGCCTAATGGAGCCGGGGAGCTGTTTTTT,CASSPQPNGAGELFF
TRBV6-1,TRBJ2-7,TRBD2,TGTGCCAGCAGTGAATCTGCGGGACTAACTTACGAGCAGTACTTC,CASSESAGLTYEQYF
TRBV19,TRBJ2-1,-,TGTGCCAGTAGTTGGGACAAGGTCTCCCCGGGCCACAATGAGCAGTTCTTC,CASSWDKVSPGHNEQFF
TRBV6-1,TRBJ1-2,-,TGTGCCAGCAGGGGAGGTGGGTCTAACTATGGCTACACCTTC,CASRGGGSNYGYTF
TRBV5-1,TRBJ2-7,TRBD2,TGCGCCAGCAGCTTTAGTCCGACTAGCGGGGGGCCGGTGGGCGAGCAGTACTTC,CASSFSPTSGGPVGEQYF
TRBV2,TRBJ2-7,TRBD2,TGTGCCAGCAGTCCGACTAGCGACGAGCAGTACTTC,CASSPTSDEQYF
TRBV12-5,TRBJ2-1,TRBD2,TGTGCTAGTGGTTTGAAGAGCGGGGGGGAGAGCAATGAGCAGTTCTTC,CASGLKSGGESNEQFF
TRBV6-5,TRBJ2-7,-,TGTGCCAGCAGTCGCCTCCAGGACAGCGCCTACGAGCAGTACTTC,CASSRLQDSAYEQYF
TRBV29-1,TRBJ1-1,TRBD1,TGCAGCGCGGGACAGGGGATGCCCACTGAAGCTTTCTTT,CSAGQGMPTEAFF
TRBV5-1,TRBJ2-5,TRBD2,TGCGCCAGCAGCTGGGGACTAGGCCAAGAGACCCAGTACTTC,CASSWGLGQETQYF
TRBV5-8,TRBJ2-1,-,TGTGCCAGCAGCTACTACTCAGGGTTGGCAAATGAGCAGTTCTTC,CASSYYSGLANEQFF